Many counts were recorded for the clone carrying this T cell receptor (beta chain). The data derive from a study of T cells after yellow fever vaccination. TCRdb processed the 5' RACE reads anew with MiXCR; each CDR3 protein has one entry. The table lists about 310,000 distinct CDR3 sequences, roughly 3.5% of them singletons. CDR1 DFQATT and CDR2 SNEGSKA come from the germline V gene (reference sequence). With 1 base removed from V and 1 base from J, the gap between germline ends came to 10 bases. CDR3 length equals 14 residues. V gene TRBV20-1 combines with J gene TRBJ1-1; D is possibly TRBD1 (5 bases). The sequencing used PBMCs, collected on the day of the yellow fever booster vaccination. This receptor was taken from a man aged 18 to 29 who received the YFV17D yellow fever vaccine. DNA for the CDR3: TGCAGTGCTAGAGTTGGGGCTCGGAACACTGAAGCTTTCTTT. Translating gives CSARVGARNTEAFF.